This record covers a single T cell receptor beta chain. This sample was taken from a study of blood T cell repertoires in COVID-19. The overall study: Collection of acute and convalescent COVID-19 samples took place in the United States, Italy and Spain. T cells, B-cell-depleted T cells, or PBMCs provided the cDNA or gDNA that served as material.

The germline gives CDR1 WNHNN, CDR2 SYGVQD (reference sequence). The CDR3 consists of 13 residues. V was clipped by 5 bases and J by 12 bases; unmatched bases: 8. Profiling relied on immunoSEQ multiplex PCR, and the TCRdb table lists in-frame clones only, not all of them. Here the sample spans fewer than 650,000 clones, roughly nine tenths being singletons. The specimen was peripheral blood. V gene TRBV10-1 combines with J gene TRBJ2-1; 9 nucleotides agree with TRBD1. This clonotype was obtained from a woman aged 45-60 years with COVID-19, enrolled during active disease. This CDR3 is CASSPGQGFGQFF. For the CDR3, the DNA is TGCGCCAGCAGTCCGGGACAGGGATTCGGGCAGTTCTTC.